The 5 T cell receptor beta chains below were found in one sample sequenced in a study of blood T cell repertoires in COVID-19. The table came from immunoSEQ multiplex PCR; TCRdb's copy has only in-frame clones and leaves some out. This sample has approximately 100,000 clones, with over 70% found just once. The sequencing input was peripheral blood. The receptor set was obtained from a human donor in a cohort sampled during active or convalescent COVID-19.

This clone was observed a handful of times. This could be a read error, since a much larger clone is one nucleotide away. This chain joins TRBV4-3 and TRBJ1-3, with D tentatively TRBD1 (5 bases). V was cut by 11 bases and J by 2 bases, with 25 bases left in between. The CDR3 is 17 amino acids. Per germline, CDR1 LGHNA and CDR2 YSLEER. The DNA for the CDR3 is TGCGCCTGCCGCCCCCGGTGGGGGGGACGTCCTGGAAACACCATATATTTT. This gives the protein CACRPRWGGRPGNTIYF.

The chain employs TRBV7-9 and TRBJ1-6, with a tentative D call TRBD1 (6 bases). CDR3 length equals 15 residues. Germline V gene sequence: CDR1 SEHNR, CDR2 FQNEAQ (reference sequence). Trimming removed 10 bases at V and 5 bases at J, with 18 bases between. In DNA, the CDR3 is TGTGCCACCCCCGAAGACAGACAGGATAATTCACCCCTCCACTTT. Encoded protein: CATPEDRQDNSPLHF.

V and J are TRBV28 and TRBJ2-3; weak D call: TRBD1 (6 bases). Germline V gene data show CDR1 as MDHEN and CDR2 as SYDVKM. V lost 2 bases to trimming and J lost 0 bases, with 12 bases between them. This CDR3 spans 16 amino acids. The CDR3 here is CASSLIPGASTDTQYF. The CDR3 DNA sequence: TGTGCCAGCAGTTTAATCCCAGGGGCTAGCACAGATACGCAGTATTTT.

V is TRBV4-3 and J is TRBJ2-1; D perhaps matches TRBD2 (5 bases). The CDR3 has 15 residues. In germline, CDR1 is LGHNA, CDR2 YSLEER. V was clipped by 3 bases and J by 7 bases, with 16 bases between them. CDR3 amino acids: CASSHAGPTGNEQFF. CDR3 bases: TGCGCCAGCAGCCACGCAGGCCCCACGGGAAATGAGCAGTTCTTC.

The V gene is TRBV11-2, the J gene TRBJ1-5; the D is unclear. This CDR3 has 13 residues. V was trimmed by 5 bases and J by 5 bases, leaving 10 bases between them. Per the germline V gene, CDR1 is SGHAT and CDR2 is FQNNGV. CDR3 sequence: CASSRETDQPQHF. Written as DNA, the CDR3 is TGTGCCAGCAGCCGAGAAACGGATCAGCCCCAGCATTTT.